The T cell receptor (beta chain) described here comes from a study of blood T cell repertoires in COVID-19. Across the study: Collection of acute and convalescent COVID-19 samples took place in the United States, Italy and Spain. Sources were T cells, B-cell-depleted T cells, or PBMCs; the material itself was cDNA or gDNA.

Per the original data handling: Scientists estimated how many nucleated cells there were by amplifying reference gene primers. The protocol was immunoSEQ multiplex PCR, while the TCRdb copy is restricted to in-frame clones and leaves out a portion. From that table come the V and J calls and clone size; the DNA was used to work out D and trimming. The top ten hold around 6.1% of the sample, which has around 63,000 clones, about 90% seen once. The TCR originated in a man in his sixties with acute or convalescent COVID-19. Material for sequencing was peripheral blood.

The CDR3 loop reads CASKDLGLADTGELFF. The CDR3 region has the DNA TGTGCCAGTAAAGATTTGGGGCTAGCGGACACCGGGGAGCTGTTTTTT. V is TRBV19 and J is TRBJ2-2; TRBD2 matches 7 bases. CDR1 LNHDA and CDR2 SQIVND come from the germline V gene (reference sequence). V trimming: 7 bases; J trimming: 3 bases; junction bases outside the gene matches: 11. This CDR3 spans 16 amino acids.